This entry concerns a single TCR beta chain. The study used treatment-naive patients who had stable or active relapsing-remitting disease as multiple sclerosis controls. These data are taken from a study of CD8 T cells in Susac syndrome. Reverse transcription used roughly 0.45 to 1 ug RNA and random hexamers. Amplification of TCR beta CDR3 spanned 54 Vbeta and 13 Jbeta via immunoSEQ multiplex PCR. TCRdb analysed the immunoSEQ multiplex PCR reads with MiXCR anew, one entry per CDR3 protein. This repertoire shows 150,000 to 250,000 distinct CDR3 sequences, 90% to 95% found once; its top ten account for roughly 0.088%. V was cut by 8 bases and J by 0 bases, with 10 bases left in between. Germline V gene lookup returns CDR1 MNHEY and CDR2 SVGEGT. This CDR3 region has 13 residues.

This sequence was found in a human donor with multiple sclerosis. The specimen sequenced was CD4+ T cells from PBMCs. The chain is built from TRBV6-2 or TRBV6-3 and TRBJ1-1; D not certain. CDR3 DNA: TGTGCCAGCGAGAGAGCACTGAACACTGAAGCTTTCTTT. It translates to CASERALNTEAFF.